The 5 T cell receptor beta chains reported below all come from one sample, sequenced in a study of cytomegalovirus exposure and HLA in healthy donors. The PCR ran on 60 Vbeta and 13 Jbeta primers. Repertoires were generated with immunoSEQ multiplex PCR, while TCRdb's copy carries only in-frame clones and drops some. The sample consists of some 220,000 clones, 77% of them appearing once. Sequencing input: PBMCs. The receptors were gathered from a woman aged 60-75 years in good health and CMV-seropositive.

The chain combines TRBV18 with TRBJ2-3; D perhaps matches TRBD2 (5 bases). The CDR3 spans 13 residues. Germline V gene data show CDR1 as KGHSH and CDR2 as LQKENI. The V end was cut by 3 bases, the J end by 5 bases, with 9 bases between. The CDR3 nucleotides read TGTGCCAGCTCACCGACTAACGGAGATACGCAGTATTTT. Its translation: CASSPTNGDTQYF.

The chain links TRBV29-1 to TRBJ2-5; 10 nucleotides agree with TRBD2. Per the germline V gene, CDR1 is SQVTM and CDR2 is ANQGSEA. CDR3 length: 17 amino acids. V lost 1 base and J lost 4; bases outside the gene matches: 12. For the CDR3, the DNA is TGCAGCGTTGAAGTGGGGCTAGCGGGAGACCCGGGAGAGACCCAGTACTTC. Its translation: CSVEVGLAGDPGETQYF.

V usage is TRBV10-2 and J usage is TRBJ2-2, with 10 nucleotides matching TRBD1. The CDR3 runs 14 residues. Germline V gene sequence: CDR1 WSHSY, CDR2 SAAADI. V was clipped by 6 bases and J by 5 bases; unmatched bases: 3. CDR3: CASSWTGGTGELFF. CDR3 in DNA: TGCGCCAGCAGCTGGACAGGGGGGACCGGGGAGCTGTTTTTT.

The V and J genes are TRBV7-9 and TRBJ2-1; 9 positions agree with TRBD1. The CDR3 loop spans 15 amino acids. J was trimmed by 5 bases and V by 2 bases; bases with no gene match: 4. Germline-derived CDR1 and CDR2 are SEHNR and FQNEAQ (reference sequence). CDR3 sequence reads: CASSLYGTGNNEQFF. For the CDR3, the DNA is TGTGCCAGCAGCTTATATGGGACAGGGAACAATGAGCAGTTCTTC.

This clone came up once. The chain joins TRBV29-1 to TRBJ1-2, with unresolved D. The ends were cut back, 3 bases at V and 10 bases at J, with 6 bases in the middle. Per the germline V gene, CDR1 is SQVTM and CDR2 is ANQGSEA. The CDR3 runs 9 residues. The CDR3 DNA reads TGCAGCGTTGATGAGCACTACACCTTC. The encoded protein is CSVDEHYTF. Variable domain in full (rest from reference TRBV29-1 and TRBJ1-2): SAVISQKPSRDICQRGTSLTIQCQVDSQVTMMFWYRQQPGQSLTLIATANQGSEATYESGFVIDKFPISRPNLTFSTLTVSNMSPEDSSIYLCSVDEHYTFGSGTRLTVV.